This T cell receptor beta chain was retrieved from a study of T-cell memory formation after mild COVID-19. Study context: Largely, TCR clusters stayed within a single donor.

The V gene lost 0 bases and the J gene lost 6 bases, with 18 bases spanning the gap. The germline V gene encodes CDR1 MNHEY and CDR2 SVGAGI. CDR3 size: 18 residues. TCRdb reprocessed the 5' RACE reads via MiXCR and lists one record per CDR3 protein. The sample consists of fewer than 250,000 distinct CDR3 sequences, about 27% of them appearing once. A note on this clonotype: The antigen remains undetermined.

Study findings and constraints: Second-wave clones reaching peak frequency on day 37 lacked confirmed SARS-CoV-2 specificity. Pre-infection memory held some responding clones, suggesting pre-existing cross-reactive T cells responded. Among CD4+ contracting clones, most were CM and EM, and CD8+ ones EMRA.

Sequenced sample: PBMCs or a T cell subset sorted from them (not recorded which). The TCR was taken from an adult woman who had mild COVID-19 (a few samples of this study predate the infection). Cell type and time point are not known. The rearrangement joins TRBV6-5 to TRBJ1-6, with a possible D match to TRBD1 (6 bases). As DNA, the CDR3 is TGTGCCAGCAGTTACTCGAGGACCTGGGGGGCTGTTAATTCACCCCTCCACTTT. Amino acids: CASSYSRTWGAVNSPLHF.